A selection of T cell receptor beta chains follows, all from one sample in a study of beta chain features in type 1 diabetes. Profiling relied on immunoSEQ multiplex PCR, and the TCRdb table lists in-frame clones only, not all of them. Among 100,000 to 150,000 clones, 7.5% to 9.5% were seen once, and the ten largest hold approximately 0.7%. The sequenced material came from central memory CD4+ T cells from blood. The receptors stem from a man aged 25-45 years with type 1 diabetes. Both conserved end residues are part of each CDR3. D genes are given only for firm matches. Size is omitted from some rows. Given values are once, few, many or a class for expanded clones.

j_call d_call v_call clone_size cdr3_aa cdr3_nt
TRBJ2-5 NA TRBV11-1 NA CASSIVTGPQETQYF TGTGCCAGCAGCATCGTGACGGGTCCCCAAGAGACCCAGTACTTC
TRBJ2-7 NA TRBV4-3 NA CASSQWLGSYEQYF TGCGCCAGCAGCCAATGGCTAGGTAGCTACGAGCAGTACTTC
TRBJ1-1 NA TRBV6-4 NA CASSDQGNTEAFF TGTGCCAGCAGTGATCAGGGCAACACTGAAGCTTTCTTT
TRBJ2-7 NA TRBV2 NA CASRQTLSYEQYF TGTGCCAGTAGACAGACTCTCTCCTACGAGCAGTACTTC
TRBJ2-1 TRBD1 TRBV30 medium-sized CAWSVRTGIINEQFF TGTGCCTGGAGTGTGCGGACAGGGATCATCAATGAGCAGTTCTTC
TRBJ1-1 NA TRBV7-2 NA CASSLYRVKTEAFF TGCGCCAGCAGCCTCTACAGGGTAAAGACTGAAGCTTTCTTT
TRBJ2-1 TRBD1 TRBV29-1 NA CSVLDPGQGANEQFF TGCAGCGTTCTTGACCCGGGACAGGGGGCGAATGAGCAGTTCTTC
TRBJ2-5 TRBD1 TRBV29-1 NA CSVAGGRDYETQYF TGCAGCGTAGCAGGGGGCAGGGATTATGAGACCCAGTACTTC
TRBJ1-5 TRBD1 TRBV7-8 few CASSPGTEPQHF TGTGCCAGCAGCCCCGGGACAGAGCCCCAGCATTTT
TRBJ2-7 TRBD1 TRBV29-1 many CSVERSRGNEQYF TGCAGCGTTGAAAGATCCAGGGGGAACGAGCAGTACTTC
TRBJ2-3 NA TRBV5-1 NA CASSLDGSNTDTQYF TGCGCCAGCAGCTTGGATGGCAGTAACACAGATACGCAGTATTTT
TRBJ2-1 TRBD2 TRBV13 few CASSRGGSSYNEQFF TGTGCCAGCAGCCGCGGGGGGAGCTCCTACAATGAGCAGTTCTTC
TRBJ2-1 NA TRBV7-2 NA CASSLVAGGYWNEQFF TGTGCCAGCAGCTTAGTGGCAGGGGGGTATTGGAATGAGCAGTTCTTC
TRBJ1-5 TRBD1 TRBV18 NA CASSKKGAGGVSNQPQHF TGTGCCAGCTCAAAAAAAGGTGCAGGGGGTGTTTCCAATCAGCCCCAGCATTTT
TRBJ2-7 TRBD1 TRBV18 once CASSPGQYEQYF TGTGCCAGCTCACCGGGACAGTACGAGCAGTACTTC
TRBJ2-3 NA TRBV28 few CASGEFTDTQYF TGTGCCAGCGGGGAGTTCACAGATACGCAGTATTTT
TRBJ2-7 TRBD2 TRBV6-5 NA CASSLAGASYEQYF TGTGCCAGCAGTTTAGCGGGGGCCAGTTACGAGCAGTACTTC
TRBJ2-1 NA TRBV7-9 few CASRHGRRQFNEQFF TGTGCCAGCAGGCATGGGCGGCGACAGTTTAATGAGCAGTTCTTC
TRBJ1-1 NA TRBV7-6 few CASRPDISNTEAFF TGTGCCAGCAGGCCGGACATCTCGAACACTGAAGCTTTCTTT
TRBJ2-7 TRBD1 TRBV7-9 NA CASRATGYGEQYF TGTGCCAGCAGAGCGACAGGGTACGGCGAGCAGTACTTC
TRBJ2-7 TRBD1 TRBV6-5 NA CASRDPGQTYEQYF TGTGCCAGCAGAGACCCGGGACAGACCTACGAGCAGTACTTC
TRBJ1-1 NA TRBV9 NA CASSRDRGGYTEAFF TGTGCCAGCTCACGGGATAGGGGAGGGTACACTGAAGCTTTCTTT
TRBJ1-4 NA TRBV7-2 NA CASSPYQGYNEKLFF TGTGCCAGCAGCCCCTACCAGGGGTATAATGAAAAACTGTTTTTT
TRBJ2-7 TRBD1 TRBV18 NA CASSPPGTGDRTGQYF TGTGCCAGCTCACCACCGGGGACAGGGGACCGGACAGGGCAGTACTTC
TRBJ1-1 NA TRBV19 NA CASSIRGTANTEAFF TGTGCCAGTAGTATTCGCGGGACGGCGAACACTGAAGCTTTCTTT
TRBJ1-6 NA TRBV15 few CATSRENGNSPLHF TGTGCCACCAGCAGGGAGAATGGGAATTCACCCCTCCACTTT
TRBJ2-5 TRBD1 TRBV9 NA CASSYRGEETQYF TGTGCCAGCAGCTACAGGGGAGAAGAGACCCAGTACTTC
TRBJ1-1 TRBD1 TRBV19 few CASSRLDRETEAFF TGTGCCAGCAGCAGGCTTGACAGGGAAACTGAAGCTTTCTTT
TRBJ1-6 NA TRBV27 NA CASSLSIGQSPLHF TGTGCCAGCAGTTTATCGATTGGTCAGTCACCCCTCCACTTT
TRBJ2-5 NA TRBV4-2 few CASSQDPGSGTQYF TGTGCCAGCAGCCAAGATCCGGGTAGCGGGACCCAGTACTTC
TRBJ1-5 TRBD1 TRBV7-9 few CASSPRDSLGQPQHF TGTGCCAGCAGCCCGAGGGACAGCCTGGGTCAGCCCCAGCATTTT
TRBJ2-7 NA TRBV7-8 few CASSLVLGDRSSGQYF TGTGCCAGCAGCTTAGTCCTCGGGGACAGGTCTAGCGGGCAGTACTTC
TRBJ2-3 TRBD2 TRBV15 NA CATSRAWTSGGTDTQYF TGTGCCACCAGCAGGGCGTGGACTAGCGGGGGGACAGATACGCAGTATTTT
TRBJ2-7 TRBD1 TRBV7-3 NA CASSLLGQGNEQYF TGTGCCAGCAGCTTACTGGGACAGGGAAACGAGCAGTACTTC
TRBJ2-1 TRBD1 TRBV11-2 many CASSGLTGFNEQFF TGTGCCAGCAGCGGACTGACAGGGTTCAATGAGCAGTTCTTC
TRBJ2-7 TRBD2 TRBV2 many CASRGTSGPYEQYF TGTGCCAGCAGGGGGACTAGCGGCCCCTACGAGCAGTACTTC
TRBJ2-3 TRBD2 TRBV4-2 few CASSQDHVGGAGSDTQYF TGTGCCAGCAGCCAAGATCATGTCGGGGGGGCCGGTTCAGATACGCAGTATTTT
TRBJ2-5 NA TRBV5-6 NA CASSTARGGETQYF TGTGCCAGCAGCACCGCCCGAGGAGGAGAGACCCAGTACTTC
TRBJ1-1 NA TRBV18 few CASAGEYTEAFF TGTGCCAGCGCAGGGGAGTACACTGAAGCTTTCTTT
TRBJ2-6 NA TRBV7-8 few CASSLTGSGSGANVLTF TGTGCCAGCAGCTTAACGGGGTCGGGCTCTGGGGCCAACGTCCTGACTTTC
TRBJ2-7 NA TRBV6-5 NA CASMRGGEQYF TGTGCCAGCATGAGGGGAGGCGAGCAGTACTTC
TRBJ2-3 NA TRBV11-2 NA CASSSSFLSDTQYF TGTGCCAGCAGCTCTAGCTTCCTATCAGATACGCAGTATTTT
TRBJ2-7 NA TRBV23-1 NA CASSLHLRYEQYF TGCGCCAGCAGTCTCCATCTTCGGTACGAGCAGTACTTC
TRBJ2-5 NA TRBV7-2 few CASSTGTFQETQYF TGTGCCAGCAGTACGGGGACATTCCAAGAGACCCAGTACTTC
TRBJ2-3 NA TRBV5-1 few CASSPGLGTDTQYF TGCGCCAGCAGCCCCGGGTTAGGCACAGATACGCAGTATTTT
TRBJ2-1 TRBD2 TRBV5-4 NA CAYVPQGLAGVSSYNEQFF TGTGCCTACGTCCCGCAGGGCCTAGCGGGGGTCAGCTCCTACAATGAGCAGTTCTTC
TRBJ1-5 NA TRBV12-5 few CASAGPGGQPQHF TGTGCTAGTGCCGGCCCGGGTGGTCAGCCCCAGCATTTT
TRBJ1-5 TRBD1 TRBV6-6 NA CASSPGTGLVEPQHF TGTGCCAGCAGTCCCGGGACAGGGTTGGTAGAGCCCCAGCATTTT
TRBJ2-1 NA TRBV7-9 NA CASSLGSVRLYNEQFF TGTGCCAGCAGCTTAGGTTCGGTCCGACTCTACAATGAGCAGTTCTTC
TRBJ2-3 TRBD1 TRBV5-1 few CASSPSTGGGGADTQYF TGCGCCAGCAGCCCCTCTACAGGGGGCGGCGGGGCAGATACGCAGTATTTT
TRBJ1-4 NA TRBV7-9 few CASTLTRDGEKLFF TGTGCCAGCACCCTGACCAGGGATGGTGAAAAACTGTTTTTT
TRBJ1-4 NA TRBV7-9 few CASSSQGRGSEKLFF TGTGCCAGCAGCTCTCAGGGTAGAGGAAGTGAAAAACTGTTTTTT
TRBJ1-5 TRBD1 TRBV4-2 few CASSQDLTGGFQPQHF TGTGCCAGCAGCCAAGATCTCACAGGGGGCTTTCAGCCCCAGCATTTT